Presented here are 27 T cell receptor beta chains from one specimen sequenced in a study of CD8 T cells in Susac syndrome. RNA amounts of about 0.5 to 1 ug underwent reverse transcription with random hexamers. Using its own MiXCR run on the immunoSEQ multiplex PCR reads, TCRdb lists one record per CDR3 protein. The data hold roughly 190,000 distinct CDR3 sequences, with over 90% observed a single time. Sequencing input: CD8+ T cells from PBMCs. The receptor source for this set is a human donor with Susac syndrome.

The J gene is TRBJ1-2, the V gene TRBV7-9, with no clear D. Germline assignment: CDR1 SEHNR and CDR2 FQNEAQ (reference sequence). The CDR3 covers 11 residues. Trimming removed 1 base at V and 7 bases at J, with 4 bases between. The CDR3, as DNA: TGTGCCAGCAGCTTAGATCCTGGCTACACCTTC. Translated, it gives CASSLDPGYTF. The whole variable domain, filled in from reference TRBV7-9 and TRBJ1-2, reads DTGVSQNPRHKITKRGQNVTFRCDPISEHNRLYWYRQTLGQGPEFLTYFQNEAQLEKSRLLSDRFSAERPKGSFSTLEIQRTEQGDSAMYLCASSLDPGYTFGSGTRLTVV.

CDR3 residues: CASSLQNNEKLFF. The CDR3 bases are TGTGCCAGCAGCTTACAGAATAATGAAAAACTGTTTTTT. The chain employs TRBV5-6 and TRBJ1-4; D gene uncertain. Germline values: CDR1 SGHDT, CDR2 YYEEEE. The CDR3 totals 13 residues. Trimming stripped 2 bases from V and 4 bases from J, with 6 bases between.

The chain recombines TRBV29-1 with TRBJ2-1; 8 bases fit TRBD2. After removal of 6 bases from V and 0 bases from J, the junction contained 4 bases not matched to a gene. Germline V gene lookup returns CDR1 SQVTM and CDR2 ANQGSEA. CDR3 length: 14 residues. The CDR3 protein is CSVLTSASYNEQFF. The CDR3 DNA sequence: TGCAGCGTCCTGACTAGCGCCTCCTACAATGAGCAGTTCTTC.

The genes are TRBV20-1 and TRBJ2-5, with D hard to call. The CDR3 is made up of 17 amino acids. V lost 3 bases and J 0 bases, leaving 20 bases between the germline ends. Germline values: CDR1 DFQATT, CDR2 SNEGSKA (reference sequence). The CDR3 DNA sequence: TGCAGTGCTAGGGCATCCGGAAGGTCCTTGTACCAAGAGACCCAGTACTTC. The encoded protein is CSARASGRSLYQETQYF.

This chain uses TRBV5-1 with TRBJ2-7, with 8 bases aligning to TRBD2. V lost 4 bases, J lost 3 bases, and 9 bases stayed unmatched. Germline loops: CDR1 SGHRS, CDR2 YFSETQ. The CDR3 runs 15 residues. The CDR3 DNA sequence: TGCGCCAGCAGCCTGACTAGCGCCTTAAACTACGAGCAGTACTTC. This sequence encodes CASSLTSALNYEQYF.

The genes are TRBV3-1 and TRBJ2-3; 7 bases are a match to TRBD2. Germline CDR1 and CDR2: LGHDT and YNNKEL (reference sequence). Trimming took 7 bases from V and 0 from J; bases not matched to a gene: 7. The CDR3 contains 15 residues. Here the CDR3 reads CASTSGITSTDTQYF. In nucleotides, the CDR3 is TGTGCCAGCACTAGCGGAATCACTAGCACAGATACGCAGTATTTT.

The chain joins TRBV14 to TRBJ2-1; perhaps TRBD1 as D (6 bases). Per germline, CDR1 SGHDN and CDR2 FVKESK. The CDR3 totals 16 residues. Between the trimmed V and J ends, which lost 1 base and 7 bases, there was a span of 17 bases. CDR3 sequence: CASSQGTGKGKNEQFF. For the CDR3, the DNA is TGTGCCAGCAGCCAAGGAACAGGGAAAGGGAAAAATGAGCAGTTCTTC.

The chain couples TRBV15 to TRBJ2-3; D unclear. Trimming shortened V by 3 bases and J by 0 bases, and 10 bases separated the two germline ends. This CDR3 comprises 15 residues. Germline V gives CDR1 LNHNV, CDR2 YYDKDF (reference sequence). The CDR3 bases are TGTGCCACCAGCAGTCCCGGGTCTAGCACAGATACGCAGTATTTT. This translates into CATSSPGSSTDTQYF.

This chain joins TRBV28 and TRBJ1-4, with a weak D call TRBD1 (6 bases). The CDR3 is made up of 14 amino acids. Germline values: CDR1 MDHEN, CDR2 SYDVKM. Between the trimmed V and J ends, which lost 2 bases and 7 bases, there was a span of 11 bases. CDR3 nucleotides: TGTGCCAGCAGTTTAATGGGGGGCGGTGAAAAACTGTTTTTT. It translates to CASSLMGGGEKLFF.

CDR3 amino acids: CASTSSAKETQYF. The CDR3 nucleotides are TGTGCCAGCACTTCCAGCGCAAAAGAGACCCAGTACTTC. The J gene is TRBJ2-5, the V gene TRBV12-3 or TRBV12-4; D not resolved. This CDR3 comprises 13 residues. Deletions cut 7 bases from V and 3 bases from J, with 12 bases between.

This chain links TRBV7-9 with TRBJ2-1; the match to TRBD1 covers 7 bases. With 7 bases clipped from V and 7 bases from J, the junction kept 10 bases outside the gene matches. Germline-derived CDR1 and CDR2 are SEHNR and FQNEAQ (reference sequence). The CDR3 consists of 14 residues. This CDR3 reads CASKLGGPVNEQFF. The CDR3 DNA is TGTGCCAGCAAGCTAGGGGGCCCCGTGAATGAGCAGTTCTTC.

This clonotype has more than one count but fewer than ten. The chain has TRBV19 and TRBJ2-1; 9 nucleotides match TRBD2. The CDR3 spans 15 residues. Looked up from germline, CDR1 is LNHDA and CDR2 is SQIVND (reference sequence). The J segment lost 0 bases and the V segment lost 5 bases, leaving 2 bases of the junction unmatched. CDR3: CASSSSGTSYNEQFF. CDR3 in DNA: TGTGCCAGTAGTTCTAGCGGGACCTCCTACAATGAGCAGTTCTTC.

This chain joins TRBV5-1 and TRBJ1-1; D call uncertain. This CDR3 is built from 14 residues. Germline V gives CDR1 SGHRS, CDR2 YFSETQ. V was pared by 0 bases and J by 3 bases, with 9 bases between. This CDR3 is CASSLDAGYTEAFF. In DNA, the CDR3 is TGCGCCAGCAGCTTGGACGCGGGATACACTGAAGCTTTCTTT.

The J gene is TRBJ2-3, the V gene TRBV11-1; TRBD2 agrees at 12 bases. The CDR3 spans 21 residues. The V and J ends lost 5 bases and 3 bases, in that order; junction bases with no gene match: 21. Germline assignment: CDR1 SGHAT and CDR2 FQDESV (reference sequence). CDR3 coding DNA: TGTGCCAGCAGCCCACGACCACATCAACAACTAGCGGGAGGAAGAACAGATACGCAGTATTTT. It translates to CASSPRPHQQLAGGRTDTQYF.

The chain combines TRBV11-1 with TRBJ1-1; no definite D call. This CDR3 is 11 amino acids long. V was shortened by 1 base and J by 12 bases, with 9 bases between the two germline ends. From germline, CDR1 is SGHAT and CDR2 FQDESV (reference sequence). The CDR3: CASSLGARPFF. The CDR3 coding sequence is TGTGCCAGCAGCTTAGGCGCCCGACCTTTCTTT.

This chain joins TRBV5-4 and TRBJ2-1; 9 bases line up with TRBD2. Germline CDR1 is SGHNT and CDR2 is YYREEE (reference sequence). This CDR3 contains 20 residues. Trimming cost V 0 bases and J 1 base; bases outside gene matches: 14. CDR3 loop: CASSLGGWLAGPQSYNEQFF. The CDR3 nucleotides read TGTGCCAGCAGCTTGGGGGGGTGGCTAGCGGGGCCCCAGTCCTACAATGAGCAGTTCTTC.

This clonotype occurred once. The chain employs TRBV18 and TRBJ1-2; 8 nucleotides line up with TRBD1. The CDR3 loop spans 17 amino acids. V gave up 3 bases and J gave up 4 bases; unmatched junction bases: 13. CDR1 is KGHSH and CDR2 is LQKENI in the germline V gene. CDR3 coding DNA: TGTGCCAGCTCACCTTCTCCGACAGGGGCCGAGGGCTATGGCTACACCTTC. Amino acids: CASSPSPTGAEGYGYTF.

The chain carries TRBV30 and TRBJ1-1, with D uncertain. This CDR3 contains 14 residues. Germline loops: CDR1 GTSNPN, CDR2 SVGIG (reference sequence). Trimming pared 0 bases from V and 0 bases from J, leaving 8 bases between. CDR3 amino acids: CAWSVRGMNTEAFF. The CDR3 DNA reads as TGTGCCTGGAGTGTACGAGGGATGAACACTGAAGCTTTCTTT.

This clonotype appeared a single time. The CDR3: CASSLDGRGYTF. In nucleotides, the CDR3 is TGTGCCAGCAGTTTGGATGGGAGGGGCTACACCTTC. The chain employs TRBV12-3 or TRBV12-4 and TRBJ1-2; D remains ambiguous. V was clipped by 3 bases and J by 8 bases, with 10 bases between them. The CDR3 loop spans 12 amino acids.

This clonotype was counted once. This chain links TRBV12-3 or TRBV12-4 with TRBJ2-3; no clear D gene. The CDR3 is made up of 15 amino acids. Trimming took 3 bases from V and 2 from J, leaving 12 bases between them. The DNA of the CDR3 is TGTGCCAGCAGTTTGGATACAGCCACCACAGATACGCAGTATTTT. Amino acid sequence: CASSLDTATTDTQYF.

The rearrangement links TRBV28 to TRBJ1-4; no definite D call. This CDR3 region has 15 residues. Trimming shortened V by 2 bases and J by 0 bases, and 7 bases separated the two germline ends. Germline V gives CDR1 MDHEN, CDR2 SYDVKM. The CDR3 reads CASSLLRATNEKLFF. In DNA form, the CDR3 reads TGTGCCAGCAGTTTACTAAGGGCAACTAATGAAAAACTGTTTTTT.

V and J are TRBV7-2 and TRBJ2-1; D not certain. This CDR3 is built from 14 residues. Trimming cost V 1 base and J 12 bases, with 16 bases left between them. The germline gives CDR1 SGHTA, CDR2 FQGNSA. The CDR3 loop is CASSLGAPVNGQFF. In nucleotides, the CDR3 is TGTGCCAGCAGCTTAGGGGCCCCAGTGAACGGGCAGTTCTTC.

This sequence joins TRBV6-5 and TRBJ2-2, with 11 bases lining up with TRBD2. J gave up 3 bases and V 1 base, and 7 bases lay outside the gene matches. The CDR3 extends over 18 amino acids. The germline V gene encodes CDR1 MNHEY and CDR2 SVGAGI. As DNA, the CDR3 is TGTGCCAGCAGTTACTTGTCTAGCGGGGGGATTTACACCGGGGAGCTGTTTTTT. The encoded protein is CASSYLSSGGIYTGELFF.

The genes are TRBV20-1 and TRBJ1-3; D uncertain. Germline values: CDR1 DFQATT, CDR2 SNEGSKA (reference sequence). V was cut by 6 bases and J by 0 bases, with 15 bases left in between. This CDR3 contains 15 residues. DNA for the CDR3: TGCAGTGCCTCTTACTTGGGTGACTCTGGAAACACCATATATTTT. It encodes CSASYLGDSGNTIYF.

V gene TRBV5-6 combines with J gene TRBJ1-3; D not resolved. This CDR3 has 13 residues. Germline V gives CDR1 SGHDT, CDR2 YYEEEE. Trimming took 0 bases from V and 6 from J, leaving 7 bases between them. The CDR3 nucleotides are TGTGCCAGCAGCTTGGACTCCGAAAACACCATATATTTT. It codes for CASSLDSENTIYF. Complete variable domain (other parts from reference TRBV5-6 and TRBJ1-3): DAGVTQSPTHLIKTRGQQVTLRCSPKSGHDTVSWYQQALGQGPQFIFQYYEEEERQRGNFPDRFSGHQFPNYSSELNVNALLLGDSALYLCASSLDSENTIYFGEGSWLTVV.

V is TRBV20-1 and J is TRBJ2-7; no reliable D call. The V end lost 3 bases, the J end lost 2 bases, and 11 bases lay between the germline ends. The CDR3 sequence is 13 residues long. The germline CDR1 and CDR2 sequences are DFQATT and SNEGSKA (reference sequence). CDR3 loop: CSASVANTYEQYF. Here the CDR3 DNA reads TGCAGTGCTAGCGTGGCGAATACCTACGAGCAGTACTTC.

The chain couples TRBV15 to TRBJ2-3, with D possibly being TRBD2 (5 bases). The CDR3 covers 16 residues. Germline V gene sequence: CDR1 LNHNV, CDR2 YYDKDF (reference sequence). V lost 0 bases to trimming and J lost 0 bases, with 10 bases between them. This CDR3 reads CATSRDNERSTDTQYF. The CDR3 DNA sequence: TGTGCCACCAGCAGAGATAACGAGCGGAGCACAGATACGCAGTATTTT.